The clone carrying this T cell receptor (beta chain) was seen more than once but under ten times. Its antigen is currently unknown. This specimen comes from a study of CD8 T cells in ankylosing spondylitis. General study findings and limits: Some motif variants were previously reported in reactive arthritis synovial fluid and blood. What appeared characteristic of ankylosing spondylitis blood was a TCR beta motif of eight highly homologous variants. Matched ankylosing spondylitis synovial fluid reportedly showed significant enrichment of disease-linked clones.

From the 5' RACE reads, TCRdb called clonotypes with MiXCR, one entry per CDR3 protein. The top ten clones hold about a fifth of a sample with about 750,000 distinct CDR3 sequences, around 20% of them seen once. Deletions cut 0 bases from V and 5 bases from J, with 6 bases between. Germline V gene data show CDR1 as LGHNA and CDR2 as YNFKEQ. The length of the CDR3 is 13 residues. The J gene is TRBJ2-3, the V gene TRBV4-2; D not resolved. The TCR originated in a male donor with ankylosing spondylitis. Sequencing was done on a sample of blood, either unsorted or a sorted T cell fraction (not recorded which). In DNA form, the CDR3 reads TGTGCCAGCAGCCAAGACCCTGGAGATACGCAGTATTTT. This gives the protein CASSQDPGDTQYF.